This T cell receptor (beta chain) emerged from a study of PD-1 blockade in mismatch repair-deficient tumors (dated by TCRdb to about 2017). Regarding the complete study: Between September 2013 and September 2016, the trial enrolled 86 consecutive patients with about twelve mismatch repair-deficient cancer types, every one of whom had been previously treated and was progressing. Tumor-associated T cell clones in the peripheral blood of patients responding to PD-1 blockade were tracked using deep sequencing of TCR CDR3 regions.

Concerning this clone itself: Its antigen remains unidentified. Nothing much larger sits one base from this clone, and base qualities are not available.

From its cysteine to its phenylalanine, the CDR3 spans 15 amino acids. The only DNA kept is the CDR3, 45 bases in frame from the first base. V loses 3 bases at its end and J loses 4 bases; junction bases beyond the gene matches: 7. From the germline V gene, CDR1 is SGDLS and CDR2 is YYNGEE. The paper's findings and limits, for the study overall: After pembrolizumab, tumor-resident clones, which were often undetectable in blood before treatment, expanded rapidly and then contracted, generally ahead of radiologic responses.

Libraries came from the immunoSEQ multiplex PCR assay. TCRdb carries this immuneACCESS record with in-frame sequences only. Its versions omit some clonotypes, under half of them owing to an unresolved V gene in the studies checked, with the rest unexplained. The sample profile shows roughly 120,000 clones; roughly 90% of them were found once. Roughly 12% of the sample is in the top ten clones. For every enrolled patient, mismatch repair deficiency was confirmed by either polymerase chain reaction or immunohistochemistry. TCR sequencing was carried out for a few patients who responded to pembrolizumab therapy. The phase II trial prospectively tested pembrolizumab PD-1 blockade in advanced mismatch repair-deficient cancers regardless of tissue of origin. Peripheral blood T cell samples were serially collected before and at multiple times after PD-1 blockade was started. The timing of each blood sample was reported as weeks after the first dose of pembrolizumab.

The chain joins TRBV9 to TRBJ2-5; 9 junctional bases match TRBD1. This TCR was sampled from an adult with mismatch repair-deficient cancer. The specimen comprised peripheral blood, sampled roughly 70 weeks after starting pembrolizumab. The CDR3 reads CASSAGQGPGETQYF. The nucleotide sequence is given as TGTGCCAGCAGCGCAGGACAGGGGCCTGGAGAGACCCAGTACTTC.